Listed below are T cell receptor beta chains from one sample, sequenced in a study of cytomegalovirus exposure and HLA in healthy donors. Assay used: immunoSEQ multiplex PCR; TCRdb lists only in-frame clones, some missing. The sample holds hundreds of thousands of clones, roughly 80% seen once. Sequenced input: PBMCs. The receptors shown here come from a male donor in good health and CMV-seronegative. Each CDR3 is given with its conserved first and last residue. Each record gives: V gene, clone size, CDR3 protein. A clone size is listed for some rows: how often the clone was seen (once, few, many), or a class if it is expanded.

TRBV6-1 NA CASNEGLATDTQYF
TRBV30 NA CAWNRRVYEQYF
TRBV7-6 once CASSLSTGQAFYEQYF
TRBV2 few CASSGDRDLAFF
TRBV7-6 NA CASSFSQSDTQYF
TRBV6-5 NA CASSYPAGANYGYTF
TRBV4-1 once CASSQGAWGGTTGELFF
TRBV6-5 NA CASTRTANYGYTF
TRBV5-4 NA CASSRGTGRDDEQYF
TRBV6-5 NA CASTLARGLTDTQYF
TRBV30 NA CAWSPTGLGNSPLHF
TRBV11-3 NA CASSRGGGYNEQFF
TRBV5-1 NA CASSGGLAVYNEQFF
TRBV7-3 NA CASSLNGYEQYF
TRBV9 NA CASSLAGKSYEQYF
TRBV19 NA CASKARHLEEKLFF
TRBV19 NA CASSATGDGYGYTF
TRBV5-1 NA CASSLASLGGPEDTQYF
TRBV7-2 NA CASSSLSRRVSGDTQYF
TRBV6-6 NA CASLDAGHEQYF
TRBV19 NA CASSMRTGELFF
TRBV7-6 NA CASSPDSNTEAFF
TRBV4-2 few CASSPSGRASYEQYF
TRBV6-5 NA CASSPIRGYEQYF
TRBV6-1 few CASSELRGKLFF
TRBV6-5 few CASSLLTGTKKLFF
TRBV5-1 once CASSSGGQSYNEQFF
TRBV27 NA CASSIQGRLSNQPQHF
TRBV28 NA CASSLYGTGWYNEQFF
TRBV28 NA CASSLLKDGTGAWETQYF
TRBV9 NA CASSEGAWQETQYF
TRBV5-1 NA CASSPEYGFNNEQFF
TRBV5-1 NA CASSTSDSTRTEAFF
TRBV29-1 NA CSVVGREPTEAFF
TRBV15 few CATSRDHLAVETQYF
TRBV5-1 NA CASSQGQGANTGELFF
TRBV18 NA CASSKQPDEQYF
TRBV7-9 NA CASSLARPAQLLPYEQYF
TRBV11-2 NA CASSLTGLAGFNEQFF
TRBV5-1 NA CASSLGLAGEQYF
TRBV19 NA CASTTGGFSGNTIYF
TRBV5-6 NA CASSFFSTDTQYF
TRBV27 NA CASSLTRRNTGELFF